This T cell receptor (beta chain) originates from a study of siplizumab effects on memory and regulatory T cells. This clone was counted ten times or more. Its antigen is as yet unknown. Germline lookup yields CDR1 SGHTA and CDR2 FQGNSA. The CDR3 consists of 13 residues. Trimming pared 5 bases from V and 4 bases from J, leaving 9 bases between. Study-wide results and limits: Naive T cells seemed more diverse than memory cells; they also seemed major alloresponse contributors.

The repertoire was sequenced with immunoSEQ multiplex PCR; TCRdb's copy has only in-frame clones and lacks some. Of some 100,000 clones detected, about 95% appear once; the ten largest clones hold roughly 0.61%. This receptor was obtained from a human donor in good health. Source material: Tregs sorted from blood. The genes are TRBV7-2 and TRBJ1-3; D remains unclear. This CDR3 reads CASSAGIGNTIYF. CDR3 nucleotides: TGTGCCAGCAGCGCAGGCATAGGAAACACCATATATTTT.